The clone carrying this T cell receptor (beta chain) was seen a handful of times. V shed 8 bases, J shed 1 base, and the junction held 5 bases outside the gene matches. Germline V gene data show CDR1 as ENHRY and CDR2 as SYGVKD. The CDR3 has 14 residues. These data are taken from a study of human T cells and chemical hapten exposure. For the study at large: The sensitizer, 2% DPC, was used on approximately 2 cm by approximately 2 cm of upper inner arm skin.

Documented time point: pre-sensitization, week 0. Indicated treatment: therapeutic diphenylcyclopropenone sensitization with weekly scalp DPC. Sample donors consisted of patients with alopecia, aged 18 to 70 years, who were suitable for DPC. Per the study methods: The median was around 100,000 TCRs per sample, ranging roughly 20,000 to 690,600. A single record per CDR3 protein comes from TCRdb applying MiXCR to the RACE reads. Clone size and V and J calls follow TCRdb, not the original study. The top ten hold about 7.7% of the sample, which has some 330,000 distinct CDR3 sequences, 5% to 6.5% seen once.

The sequencing used whole blood, collected in connection with sensitization to the hapten diphenylcyclopropenone (DPC). The TCR comes from a woman aged 18-35 years with alopecia areata. Some clones in this sample may be carry-over from other donors' samples. The chain has TRBV10-3 and TRBJ2-3; 8 bases match TRBD2. For the CDR3, the DNA is TGTGCCATCTCGGGGGGGATCGGCACAGATACGCAGTATTTT. It is translated as CAISGGIGTDTQYF.